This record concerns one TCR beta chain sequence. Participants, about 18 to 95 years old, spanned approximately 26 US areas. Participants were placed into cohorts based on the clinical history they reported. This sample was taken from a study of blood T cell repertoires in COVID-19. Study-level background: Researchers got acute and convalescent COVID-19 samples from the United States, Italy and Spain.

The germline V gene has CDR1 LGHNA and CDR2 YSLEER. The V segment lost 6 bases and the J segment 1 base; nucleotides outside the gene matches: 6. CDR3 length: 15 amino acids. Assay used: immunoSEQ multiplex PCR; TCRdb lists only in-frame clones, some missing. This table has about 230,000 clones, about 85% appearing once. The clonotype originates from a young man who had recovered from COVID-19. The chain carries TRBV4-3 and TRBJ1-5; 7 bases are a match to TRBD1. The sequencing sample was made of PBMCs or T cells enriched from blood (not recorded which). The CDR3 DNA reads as TGCGCCAGCAGACGGGACAGCGTAAGCAATCAGCCCCAGCATTTT. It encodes CASRRDSVSNQPQHF.